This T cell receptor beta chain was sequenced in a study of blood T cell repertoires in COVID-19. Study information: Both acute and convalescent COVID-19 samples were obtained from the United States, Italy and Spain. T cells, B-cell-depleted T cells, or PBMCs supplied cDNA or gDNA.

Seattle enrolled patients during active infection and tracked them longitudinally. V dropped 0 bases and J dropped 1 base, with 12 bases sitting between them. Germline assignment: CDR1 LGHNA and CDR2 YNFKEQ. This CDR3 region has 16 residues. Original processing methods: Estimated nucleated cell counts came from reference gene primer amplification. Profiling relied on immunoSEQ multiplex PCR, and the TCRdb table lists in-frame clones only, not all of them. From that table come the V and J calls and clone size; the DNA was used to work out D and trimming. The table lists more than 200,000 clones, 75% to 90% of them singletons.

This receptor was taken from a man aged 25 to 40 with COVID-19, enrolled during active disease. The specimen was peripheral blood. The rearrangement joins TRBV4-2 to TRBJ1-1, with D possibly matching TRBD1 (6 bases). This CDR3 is CASSQDRGHPNTEAFF. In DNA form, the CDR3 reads TGTGCCAGCAGCCAAGATCGGGGACATCCGAACACTGAAGCTTTCTTT.